This T cell receptor (beta chain) stems from a study of T-cell reconstitution after alpha-beta-depleted transplantation in children. The CDR3 has 13 amino acids. CDR1 is DFQATT and CDR2 is SNEGSKA in the germline V gene (reference sequence). J lost 8 bases, V lost 6 bases, and 11 bases had no gene match. This clonotype was seen a handful of times. It was with unique molecular identifiers that the TCRbeta library was prepared. TCRdb re-derived calls from the PCR reads in MiXCR, one entry per CDR3 protein. The table shows some 500,000 distinct CDR3 sequences, with about 31% occurring only once. This TCR came from a human donor who donated a stem cell graft to a child with aplastic anemia. Sample: PBMCs from the stem cell graft donor, taken from the stem cell graft. The chain carries TRBV20-1 and TRBJ1-2, with TRBD1 matching over 8 bases. CDR3 amino acids: CSATRGPAEGYTF. CDR3 bases: TGCAGTGCGACCAGGGGGCCTGCGGAAGGCTACACCTTC.